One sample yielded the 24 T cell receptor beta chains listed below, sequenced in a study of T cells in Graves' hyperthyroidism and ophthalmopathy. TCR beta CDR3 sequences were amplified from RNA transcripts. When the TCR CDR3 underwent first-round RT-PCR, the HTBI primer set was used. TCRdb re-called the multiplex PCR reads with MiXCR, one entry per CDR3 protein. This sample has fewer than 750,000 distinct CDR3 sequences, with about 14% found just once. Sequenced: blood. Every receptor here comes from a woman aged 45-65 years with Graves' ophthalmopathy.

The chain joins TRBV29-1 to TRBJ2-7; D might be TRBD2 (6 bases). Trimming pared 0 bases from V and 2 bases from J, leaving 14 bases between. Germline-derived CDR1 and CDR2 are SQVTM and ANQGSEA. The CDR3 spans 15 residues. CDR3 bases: TGCAGCGTTGAAGATGCCGGGAGAGTCCCCTACGAGCAGTACTTC. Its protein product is CSVEDAGRVPYEQYF.

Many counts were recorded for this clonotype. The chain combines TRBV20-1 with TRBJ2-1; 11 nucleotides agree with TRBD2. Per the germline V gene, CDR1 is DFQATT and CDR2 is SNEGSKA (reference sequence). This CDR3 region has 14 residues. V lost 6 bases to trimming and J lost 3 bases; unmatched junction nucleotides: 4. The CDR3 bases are TGCAGTGCCCTTAGCGGGAGGGACTACAATGAGCAGTTCTTC. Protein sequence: CSALSGRDYNEQFF.

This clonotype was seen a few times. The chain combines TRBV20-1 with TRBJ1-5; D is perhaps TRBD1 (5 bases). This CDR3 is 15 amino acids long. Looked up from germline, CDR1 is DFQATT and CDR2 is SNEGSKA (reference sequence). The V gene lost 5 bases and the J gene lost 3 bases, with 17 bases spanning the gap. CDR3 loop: CSAYTGLLDNQPQHF. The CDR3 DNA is TGCAGTGCTTATACAGGTCTGCTTGACAATCAGCCCCAGCATTTT.

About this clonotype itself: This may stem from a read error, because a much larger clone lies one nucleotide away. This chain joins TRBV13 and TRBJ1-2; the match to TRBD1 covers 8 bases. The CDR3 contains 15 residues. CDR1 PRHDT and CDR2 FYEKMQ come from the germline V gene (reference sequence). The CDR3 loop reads CVSSLTGEGDYGYTF. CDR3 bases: TGTGTCAGCAGCCTGACAGGGGAAGGGGACTATGGCTACACCTTC.

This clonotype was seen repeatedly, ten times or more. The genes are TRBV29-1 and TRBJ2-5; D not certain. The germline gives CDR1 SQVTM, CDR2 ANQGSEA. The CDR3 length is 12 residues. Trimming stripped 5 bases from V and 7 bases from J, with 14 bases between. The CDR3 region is CSVRTAYSTQYF. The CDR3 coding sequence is TGCAGCGTTCGAACAGCCTACTCGACCCAGTACTTC. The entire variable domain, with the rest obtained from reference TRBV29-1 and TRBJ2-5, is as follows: SAVISQKPSRDICQRGTSLTIQCQVDSQVTMMFWYRQQPGQSLTLIATANQGSEATYESGFVIDKFPISRPNLTFSTLTVSNMSPEDSSIYLCSVRTAYSTQYFGPGTRLLVL.

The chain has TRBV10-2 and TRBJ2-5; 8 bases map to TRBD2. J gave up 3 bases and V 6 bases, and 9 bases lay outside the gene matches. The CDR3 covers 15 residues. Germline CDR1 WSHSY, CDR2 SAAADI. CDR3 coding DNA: TGCGCCAGCAGCTTGCCCACTAGCGGAAAAGAGACCCAGTACTTC. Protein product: CASSLPTSGKETQYF.

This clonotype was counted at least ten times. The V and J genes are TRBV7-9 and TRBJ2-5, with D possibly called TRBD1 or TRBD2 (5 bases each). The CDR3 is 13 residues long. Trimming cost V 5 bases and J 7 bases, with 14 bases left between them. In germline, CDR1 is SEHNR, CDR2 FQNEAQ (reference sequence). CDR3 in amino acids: CASSPGRSSTQYF. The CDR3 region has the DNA TGTGCCAGCAGCCCGGGACGTTCGTCGACCCAGTACTTC.

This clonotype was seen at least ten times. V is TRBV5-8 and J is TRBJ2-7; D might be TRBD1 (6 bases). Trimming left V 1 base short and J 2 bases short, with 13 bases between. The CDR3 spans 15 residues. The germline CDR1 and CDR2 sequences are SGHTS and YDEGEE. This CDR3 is CASSLRSGATYEQYF. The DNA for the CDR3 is TGTGCCAGCAGCTTGCGGTCAGGGGCTACCTACGAGCAGTACTTC.

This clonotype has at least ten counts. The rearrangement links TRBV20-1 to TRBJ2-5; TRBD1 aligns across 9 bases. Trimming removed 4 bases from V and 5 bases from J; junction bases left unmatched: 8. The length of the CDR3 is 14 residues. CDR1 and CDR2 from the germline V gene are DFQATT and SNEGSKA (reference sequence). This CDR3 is CSANRDREGETQYF. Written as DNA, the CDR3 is TGCAGTGCTAATAGGGACAGGGAAGGGGAGACCCAGTACTTC.

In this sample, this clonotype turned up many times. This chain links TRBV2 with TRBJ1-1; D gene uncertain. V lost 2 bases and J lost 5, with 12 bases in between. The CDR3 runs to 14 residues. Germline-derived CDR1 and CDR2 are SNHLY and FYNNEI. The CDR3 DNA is TGTGCCAGCAGTGAACGGGGTTTTTCGACTGAAGCTTTCTTT. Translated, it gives CASSERGFSTEAFF. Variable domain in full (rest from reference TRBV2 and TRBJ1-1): EPEVTQTPSHQVTQMGQEVILRCVPISNHLYFYWYRQILGQKVEFLVSFYNNEISEKSEIFDDQFSVERPDGSNFTLKIRSTKLEDSAMYFCASSERGFSTEAFFGQGTRLTVV.

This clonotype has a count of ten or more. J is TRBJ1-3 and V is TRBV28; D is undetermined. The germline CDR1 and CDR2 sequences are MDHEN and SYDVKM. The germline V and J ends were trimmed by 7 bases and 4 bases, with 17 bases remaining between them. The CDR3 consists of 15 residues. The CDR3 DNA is TGTGCCAGCACCGGTAGTGGGTTGGAAGGAAACACCATATATTTT. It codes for CASTGSGLEGNTIYF.

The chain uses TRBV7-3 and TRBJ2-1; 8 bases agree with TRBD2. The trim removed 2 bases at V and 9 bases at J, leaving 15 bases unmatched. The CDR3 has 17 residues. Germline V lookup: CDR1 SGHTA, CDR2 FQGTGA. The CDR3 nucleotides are TGTGCCAGCAGCTTATTCCCCCTCCGGGAGGGCCGCGGTGAGCAGTTCTTC. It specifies CASSLFPLREGRGEQFF.

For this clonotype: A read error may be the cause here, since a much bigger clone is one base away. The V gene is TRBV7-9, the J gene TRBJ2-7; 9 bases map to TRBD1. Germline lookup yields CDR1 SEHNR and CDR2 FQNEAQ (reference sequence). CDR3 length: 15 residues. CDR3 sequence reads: CASSATGTGSYERYF. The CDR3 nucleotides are TGTGCCAGCAGCGCCACCGGGACAGGGTCCTACGAGCGGTACTTC. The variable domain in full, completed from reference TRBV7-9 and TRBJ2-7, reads DTGVSQNPRHKITKRGQNVTFRCDPISEHNRLYWYRQTLGQGPEFLTYFQNEAQLEKSRLLSDRFSAERPKGSFSTLEIQRTEQGDSAMYLCASSATGTGSYERYFGPGTRLTVT.

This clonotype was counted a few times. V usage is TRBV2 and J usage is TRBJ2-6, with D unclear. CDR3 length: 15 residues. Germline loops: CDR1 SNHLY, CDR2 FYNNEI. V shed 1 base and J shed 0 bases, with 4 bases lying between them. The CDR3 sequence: CASSEVNSGANVLTF. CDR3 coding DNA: TGTGCCAGCAGTGAAGTAAACTCTGGGGCCAACGTCCTGACTTTC.

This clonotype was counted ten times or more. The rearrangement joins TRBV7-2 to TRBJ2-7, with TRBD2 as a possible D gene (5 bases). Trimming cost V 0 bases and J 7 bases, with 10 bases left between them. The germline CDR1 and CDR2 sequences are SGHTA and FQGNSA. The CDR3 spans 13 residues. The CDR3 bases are TGTGCCAGCAGCTTAGCCCGGCGAGGGGAGCAGTACTTC. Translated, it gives CASSLARRGEQYF.

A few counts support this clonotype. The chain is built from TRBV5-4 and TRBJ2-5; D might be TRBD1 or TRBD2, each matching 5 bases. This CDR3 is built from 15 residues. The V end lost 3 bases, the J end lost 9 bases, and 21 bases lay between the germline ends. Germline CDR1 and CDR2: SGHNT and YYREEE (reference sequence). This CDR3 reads CASSYAGTLKAPQYF. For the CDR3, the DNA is TGTGCCAGCAGCTACGCCGGGACCCTCAAAGCCCCCCAGTACTTC.

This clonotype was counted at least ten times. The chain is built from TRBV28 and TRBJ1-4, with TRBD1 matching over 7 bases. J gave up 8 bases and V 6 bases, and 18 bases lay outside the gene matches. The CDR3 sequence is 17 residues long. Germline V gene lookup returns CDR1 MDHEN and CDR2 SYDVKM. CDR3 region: CASSTPPSGQRKEKLFF. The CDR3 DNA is TGTGCCAGCAGCACCCCGCCATCGGGACAGCGAAAGGAAAAACTGTTTTTT.

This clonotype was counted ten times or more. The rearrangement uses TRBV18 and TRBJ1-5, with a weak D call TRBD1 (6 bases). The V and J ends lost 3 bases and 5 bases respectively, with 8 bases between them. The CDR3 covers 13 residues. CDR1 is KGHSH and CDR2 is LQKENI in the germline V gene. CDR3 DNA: TGTGCCAGCTCACCGTCAGGGGATCAGCCCCAGCATTTT. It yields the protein CASSPSGDQPQHF.

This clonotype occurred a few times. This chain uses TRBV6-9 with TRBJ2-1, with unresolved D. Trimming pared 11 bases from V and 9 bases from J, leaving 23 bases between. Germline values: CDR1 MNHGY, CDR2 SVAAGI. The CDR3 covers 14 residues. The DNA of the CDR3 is TGTGCCGGGTTTCACGGCCCTGGAACAATTGAGCAGTTCTTC. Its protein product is CAGFHGPGTIEQFF.

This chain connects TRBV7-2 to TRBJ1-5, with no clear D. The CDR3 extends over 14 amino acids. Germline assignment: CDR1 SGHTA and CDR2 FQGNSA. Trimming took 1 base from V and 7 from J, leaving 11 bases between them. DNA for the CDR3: TGTGCCAGCAGCTTAGGCCCGGTTTCGCAGCCCCAGCATTTT. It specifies CASSLGPVSQPQHF.

The CDR3 sequence: CASSRGWGFGYTF. CDR3 DNA: TGTGCCAGCAGCCGAGGGTGGGGGTTTGGCTACACCTTC. The chain combines TRBV7-2 with TRBJ1-2; D is perhaps TRBD1 (5 bases). V lost 5 bases to trimming and J lost 7 bases, with 14 bases between them. Germline V gene data show CDR1 as SGHTA and CDR2 as FQGNSA. The CDR3 consists of 13 residues.

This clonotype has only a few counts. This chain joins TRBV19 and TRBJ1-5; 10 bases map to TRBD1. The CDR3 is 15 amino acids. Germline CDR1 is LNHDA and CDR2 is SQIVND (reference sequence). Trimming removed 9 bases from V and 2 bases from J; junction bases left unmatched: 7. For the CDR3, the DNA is TGTGCCAGCACACGGACAGGGGGTGGCAATCAGCCCCAGCATTTT. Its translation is CASTRTGGGNQPQHF.

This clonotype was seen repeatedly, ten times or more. The CDR3 DNA follows: TGTGCCAGCGGACTAATCGGATGGGATACGCAGTATTTT. It yields the protein CASGLIGWDTQYF. The chain carries TRBV6-1 and TRBJ2-3, with D possibly matching TRBD2 (6 bases). This CDR3 is 13 amino acids long. The germline V and J ends were trimmed by 8 bases and 6 bases, with 15 bases remaining between them. Per germline, CDR1 MNHNS and CDR2 SASEGT.

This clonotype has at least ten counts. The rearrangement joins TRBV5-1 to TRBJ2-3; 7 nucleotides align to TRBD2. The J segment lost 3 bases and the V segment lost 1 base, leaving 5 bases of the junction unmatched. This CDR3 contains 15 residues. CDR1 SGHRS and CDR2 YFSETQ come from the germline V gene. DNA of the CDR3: TGCGCCAGCAGCTTGAGCGGGACGGGGACAGATACGCAGTATTTT. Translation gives CASSLSGTGTDTQYF.